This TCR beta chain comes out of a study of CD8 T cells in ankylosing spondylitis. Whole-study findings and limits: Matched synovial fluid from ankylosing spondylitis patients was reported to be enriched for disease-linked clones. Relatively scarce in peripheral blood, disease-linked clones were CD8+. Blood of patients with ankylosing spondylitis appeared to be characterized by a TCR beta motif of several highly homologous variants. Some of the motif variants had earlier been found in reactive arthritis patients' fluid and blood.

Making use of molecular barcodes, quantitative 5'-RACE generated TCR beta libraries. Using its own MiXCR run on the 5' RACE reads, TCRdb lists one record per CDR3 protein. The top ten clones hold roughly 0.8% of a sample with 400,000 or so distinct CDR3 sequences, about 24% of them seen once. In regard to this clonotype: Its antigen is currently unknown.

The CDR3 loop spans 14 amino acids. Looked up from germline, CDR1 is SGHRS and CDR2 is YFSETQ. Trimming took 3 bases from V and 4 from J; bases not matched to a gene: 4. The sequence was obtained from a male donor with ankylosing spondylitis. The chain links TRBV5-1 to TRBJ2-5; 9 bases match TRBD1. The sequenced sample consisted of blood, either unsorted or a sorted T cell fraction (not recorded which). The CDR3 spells CASSSTGGGETQYF. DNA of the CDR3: TGCGCCAGCAGCTCCACAGGGGGCGGAGAGACCCAGTACTTC.